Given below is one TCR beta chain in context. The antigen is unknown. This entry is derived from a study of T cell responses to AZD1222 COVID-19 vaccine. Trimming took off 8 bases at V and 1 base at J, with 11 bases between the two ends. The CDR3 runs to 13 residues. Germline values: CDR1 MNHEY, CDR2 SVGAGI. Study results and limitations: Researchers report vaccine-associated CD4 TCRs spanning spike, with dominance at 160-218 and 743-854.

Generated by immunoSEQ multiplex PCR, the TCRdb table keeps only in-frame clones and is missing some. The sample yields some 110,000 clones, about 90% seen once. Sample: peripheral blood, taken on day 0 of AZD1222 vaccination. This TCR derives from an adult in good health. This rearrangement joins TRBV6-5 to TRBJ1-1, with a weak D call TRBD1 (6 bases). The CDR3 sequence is CASGGQTNTEAFF. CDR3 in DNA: TGTGCCAGCGGAGGACAGACGAACACTGAAGCTTTCTTT.